This T cell receptor (beta chain) stems from a study of response to subunit inactivated influenza vaccine. The germline V gene encodes CDR1 MDHEN and CDR2 SYDVKM. The junction had 10 bases not matched to a gene; V was cut back by 5 bases and J by 1 base. This CDR3 has 17 residues. TCRdb redid the calling of the RT-PCR reads with MiXCR, one entry per CDR3 protein. The table has about 800,000 distinct CDR3 sequences, about 20% seen once. Study-level points and caveats: With each seasonal influenza vaccination, the authors suggested, few new T cells are recruited.

This clonotype was recorded a few times. Its cognate antigen is unknown. The receptor's source is a man in his fifties who received an inactivated influenza vaccine. The input for sequencing was PBMCs from blood, taken approximately 5 days after vaccination. V usage is TRBV28 and J usage is TRBJ1-2, with 10 bases fitting TRBD1. The CDR3 protein is CASSQPGQGTLNYGYTF. The CDR3 coding sequence is TGTGCCAGCAGTCAACCGGGACAGGGGACACTTAACTATGGCTACACCTTC.